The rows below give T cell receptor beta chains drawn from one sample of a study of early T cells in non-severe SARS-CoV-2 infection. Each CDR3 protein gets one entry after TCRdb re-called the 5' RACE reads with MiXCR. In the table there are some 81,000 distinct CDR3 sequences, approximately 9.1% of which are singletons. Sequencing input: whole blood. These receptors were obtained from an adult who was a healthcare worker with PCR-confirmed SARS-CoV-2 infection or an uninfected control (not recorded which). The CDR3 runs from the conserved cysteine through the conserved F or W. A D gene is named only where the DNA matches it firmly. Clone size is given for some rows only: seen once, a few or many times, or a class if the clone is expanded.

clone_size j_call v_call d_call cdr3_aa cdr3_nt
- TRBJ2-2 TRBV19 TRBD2 CATGGLAGGHGELFF TGTGCCACCGGGGGACTAGCGGGAGGTCACGGGGAGCTGTTTTTT
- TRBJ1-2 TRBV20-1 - CSAPPLKRLSYGYTF TGCAGTGCTCCTCCGCTGAAGCGCCTTAGCTATGGCTACACCTTC
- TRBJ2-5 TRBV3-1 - CASSLGPAETQYF TGTGCCAGCAGCCTGGGTCCGGCGGAGACCCAGTACTTC
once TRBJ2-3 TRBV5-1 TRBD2 CASSSSGPSTDTQYF TGCGCCAGCAGCTCTAGCGGGCCTAGCACAGATACGCAGTATTTT
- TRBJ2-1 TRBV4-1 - CASSQDYGSGTLRGNEQFF TGCGCCAGCAGCCAAGATTATGGATCCGGGACACTCCGTGGGAATGAGCAGTTCTTC
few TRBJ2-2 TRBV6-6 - CASSYTGQNTGELFF TGTGCCAGCAGTTATACAGGCCAGAACACCGGGGAGCTGTTTTTT
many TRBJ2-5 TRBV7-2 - CASSLSRVETQYF TGTGCCAGCAGCTTAAGCAGGGTAGAGACCCAGTACTTC
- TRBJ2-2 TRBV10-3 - CAISVQSERTGELFF TGTGCCATCAGTGTTCAGTCAGAAAGAACCGGGGAGCTGTTTTTT
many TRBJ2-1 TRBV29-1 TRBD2 CSAGRAGGPYEQFF TGCAGCGCCGGTCGAGCGGGAGGGCCCTATGAGCAGTTCTTC
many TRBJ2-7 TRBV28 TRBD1 CASKTGGDYEQYF TGTGCCAGCAAAACAGGGGGCGACTACGAGCAGTACTTC
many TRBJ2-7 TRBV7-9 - CASSPPGFPYEQYF TGTGCCAGCAGCCCCCCAGGGTTCCCCTACGAGCAGTACTTC
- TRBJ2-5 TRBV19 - CASSIAATPPQETQYF TGTGCCAGTAGTATAGCAGCAACCCCTCCCCAAGAGACCCAGTACTTC
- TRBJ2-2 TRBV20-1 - CSAERSANTGELFF TGCAGTGCAGAAAGGTCGGCGAACACCGGGGAGCTGTTTTTT
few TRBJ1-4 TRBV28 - CASSVQVVNEKLFF TGTGCCAGCAGTGTACAGGTTGTAAATGAAAAACTGTTTTTT
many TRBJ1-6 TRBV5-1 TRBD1 CASSLDYRGESPLHF TGCGCCAGCAGCTTAGACTACAGGGGGGAGTCACCCCTCCACTTT
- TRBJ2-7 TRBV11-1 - CASSQGGPYEQYF TGTGCCAGCAGTCAGGGGGGGCCCTACGAGCAGTACTTC
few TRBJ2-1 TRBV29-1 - CSVRDAAGFF TGCAGCGTTCGTGACGCTGCGGGGTTCTTC
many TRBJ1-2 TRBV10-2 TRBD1 CASSLTGDYGYTF TGCGCCAGCAGTTTGACAGGGGACTATGGCTACACCTTC
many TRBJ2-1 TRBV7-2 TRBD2 CASSLTGGLGEQFF TGTGCCAGCAGTTTAACGGGAGGGCTTGGTGAGCAGTTCTTC
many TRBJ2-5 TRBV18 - CASSPTRAEETQYF TGTGCCAGCTCACCGACAAGGGCGGAAGAGACCCAGTACTTC
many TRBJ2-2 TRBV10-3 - CAISGGGSQGPGELFF TGTGCCATCAGTGGAGGTGGCAGCCAGGGGCCCGGGGAGCTGTTTTTT
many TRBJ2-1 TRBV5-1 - CASSLVFPEQFF TGCGCCAGCAGCTTGGTCTTTCCTGAGCAGTTCTTC
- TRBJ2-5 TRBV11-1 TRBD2 CASSSSGLAEETQYF TGTGCCAGCAGCTCTTCGGGACTAGCGGAAGAGACCCAGTACTTC
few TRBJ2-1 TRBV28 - CASRGRTRQFF TGTGCCAGCAGGGGGAGGACCCGACAGTTCTTC
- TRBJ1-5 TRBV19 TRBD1 CASSSGQGTYQPQHF TGTGCCAGTAGTTCCGGACAGGGGACTTATCAGCCCCAGCATTTT
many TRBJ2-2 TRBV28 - CASNLMPYTGELFF TGTGCCAGCAATCTGATGCCCTACACCGGGGAGCTGTTTTTT
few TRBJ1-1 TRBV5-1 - CASHNSAEAFF TGCGCAAGCCATAATTCGGCTGAAGCTTTCTTT
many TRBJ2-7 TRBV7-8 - CASSLVLYEQYF TGTGCCAGCAGCTTAGTCCTTTACGAGCAGTACTTC
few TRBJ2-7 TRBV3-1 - CASSQGVKQYF TGTGCCAGCAGCCAAGGGGTCAAGCAGTACTTC
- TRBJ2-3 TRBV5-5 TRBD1 CASSPWTGLASDTQYF TGTGCCAGCAGCCCCTGGACAGGATTAGCCTCAGATACGCAGTATTTT
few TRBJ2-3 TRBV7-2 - CASSPPGDMASQYF TGTGCCAGCAGCCCCCCGGGAGATATGGCTTCGCAGTATTTT
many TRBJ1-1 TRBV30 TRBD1 CAWSLTGTEAFF TGTGCCTGGAGCTTGACAGGGACTGAAGCTTTCTTT
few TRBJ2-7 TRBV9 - CASSVDDLYEQYF TGTGCCAGCAGCGTAGACGACCTGTACGAGCAGTACTTC
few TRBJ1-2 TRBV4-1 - CASSQTLQGTRGYTF TGCGCCAGCAGCCAGACCCTTCAGGGTACGCGGGGCTACACCTTC
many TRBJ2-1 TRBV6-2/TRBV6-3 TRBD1 CASRGLGTVKDNEQFF TGTGCCAGCAGAGGCTTGGGGACAGTGAAGGACAATGAGCAGTTCTTC
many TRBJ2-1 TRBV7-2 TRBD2 CASSLVGGRPNEQFF TGTGCCAGCAGCTTAGTGGGCGGGAGACCCAATGAGCAGTTCTTC
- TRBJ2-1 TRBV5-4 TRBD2 CASSLGTSGKYNEQFF TGTGCCAGCAGCTTGGGGACTAGCGGGAAGTACAATGAGCAGTTCTTC
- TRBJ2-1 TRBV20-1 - CSARVPTNEQFF TGCAGTGCTAGAGTACCCACCAATGAGCAGTTCTTC
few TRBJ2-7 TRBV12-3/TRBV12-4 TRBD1 CASSLFGTGGREQYF TGTGCCAGCAGTTTATTTGGGACAGGGGGCCGCGAGCAGTACTTC
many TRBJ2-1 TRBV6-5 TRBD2 CASSLGGAGANLYGQFF TGTGCCAGCAGCCTCGGGGGGGCGGGAGCCAACCTTTATGGGCAGTTCTTC
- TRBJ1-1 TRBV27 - CASRPYGNTEAFF TGTGCCAGCAGACCCTACGGGAACACTGAAGCTTTCTTT
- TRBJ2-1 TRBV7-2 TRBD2 CASSLKASGSYEQFF TGTGCCAGCAGCTTAAAGGCTAGCGGGAGTTATGAGCAGTTCTTC
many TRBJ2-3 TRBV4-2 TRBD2 CASSPTSGSTDTQYF TGTGCCAGCAGCCCGACTAGCGGGAGTACAGATACGCAGTATTTT
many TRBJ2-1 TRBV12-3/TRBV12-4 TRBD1 CASSQDRERKFF TGTGCCAGCAGCCAGGACAGGGAACGTAAGTTCTTC
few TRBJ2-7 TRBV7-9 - CASSYGAKGDSYEQYF TGTGCCAGCAGCTACGGGGCCAAGGGAGACTCCTACGAGCAGTACTTC
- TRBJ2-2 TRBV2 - CASSVAKLGTGELFF TGTGCCAGCAGTGTAGCAAAACTGGGGACCGGGGAGCTGTTTTTT
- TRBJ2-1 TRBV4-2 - CASSQDETGAANEQFF TGTGCCAGCAGCCAAGATGAGACGGGAGCGGCGAATGAGCAGTTCTTC
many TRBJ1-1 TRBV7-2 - CASRQFPLNTEAFF TGTGCCAGCAGACAATTCCCGTTGAACACTGAAGCTTTCTTT
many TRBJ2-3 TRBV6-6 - CASSRGFRTDTQYF TGTGCCAGCAGCCGCGGGTTCCGCACAGATACGCAGTATTTT
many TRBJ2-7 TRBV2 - CASIGGITEQYF TGTGCCAGCATAGGGGGTATAACCGAGCAGTACTTC
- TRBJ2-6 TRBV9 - CASSVGRISGANVLTF TGTGCCAGCAGCGTAGGACGAATCTCTGGGGCCAACGTCCTGACTTTC
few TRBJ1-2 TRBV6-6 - CASTSTGGSQKSYTF TGTGCCAGCACCTCTACTGGGGGGAGTCAAAAGAGCTACACCTTC
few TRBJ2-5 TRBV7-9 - CASSTYSGQETQYF TGTGCCAGCAGCACTTATAGCGGACAAGAGACCCAGTACTTC
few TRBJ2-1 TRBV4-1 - CASRQGGSEQFF TGCGCCAGCAGACAGGGGGGGAGTGAGCAGTTCTTC
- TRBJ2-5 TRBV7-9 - CASSLAQFGKETQYF TGTGCCAGCAGCTTAGCGCAATTTGGGAAGGAGACCCAGTACTTC
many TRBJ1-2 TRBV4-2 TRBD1 CASSQEITGGYGYTF TGTGCCAGCAGCCAAGAAATCACAGGGGGCTATGGCTACACCTTC
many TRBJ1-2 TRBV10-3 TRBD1 CAISKAGTANYGYTF TGTGCCATCAGCAAAGCCGGGACAGCTAACTATGGCTACACCTTC
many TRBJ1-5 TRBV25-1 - CASSEFGGNQPQHF TGTGCCAGCAGTGAATTTGGCGGGAATCAGCCCCAGCATTTT
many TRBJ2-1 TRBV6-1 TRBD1 CASTFQGALYNEQFF TGTGCCAGCACATTCCAGGGGGCGCTTTACAATGAGCAGTTCTTC